The next 5 T cell receptor beta chains were all read from a single sample in a study of CD8 T cells in ankylosing spondylitis (dated by TCRdb to 2017 to 2019). The protocol used for the library was 5' RACE. Sequencing relied on an Illumina HiSeq 2500. Starting from the raw public reads, TCRdb applied fastp trimming at Q25, assembled clones with MiXCR and retained in-frame beta chains. Entries are consolidated by CDR3 protein sequence, retaining the most common genes and DNA. This sample lists roughly 260,000 distinct CDR3 sequences; 20% were detected once. The top ten constitute about 8% of the sample. Sequenced sample: blood, either unsorted or a sorted T cell fraction (not recorded which). The receptor source for this set is a male donor with ankylosing spondylitis or in good health (not recorded which).

This clonotype came up many times. CDR3 DNA sequence: TGTGCCAGCAGTTGGGGACAGGGAGAGCAGTACGTC. It specifies CASSWGQGEQYV. The chain recombines TRBV28 with TRBJ2-7; 9 nucleotides match TRBD1. V shed 4 bases, J shed 7 bases, and the junction held 2 bases outside the gene matches. The germline V gene encodes CDR1 MDHEN and CDR2 SYDVKM. The length of the CDR3 is 12 residues.

This clonotype was seen ten or more times. V gene TRBV5-1 combines with J gene TRBJ2-3; TRBD1 matches at 7 bases. V lost 0 bases to trimming and J lost 5 bases; unmatched junction nucleotides: 3. From germline, CDR1 is SGHRS and CDR2 YFSETQ. The CDR3 has 14 amino acids. The CDR3 region has the DNA TGCGCCAGCAGCTTGGCCCCAGGGGGAGATACGCAGTATTTT. Protein sequence: CASSLAPGGDTQYF.

The chain uses TRBV5-1 and TRBJ1-1; tentatively, D is TRBD1 (5 bases). The CDR3 runs to 15 residues. The germline gives CDR1 SGHRS, CDR2 YFSETQ. The V end lost 4 bases, the J end lost 0 bases, and 13 bases lay between the germline ends. The CDR3 nucleotides are TGCGCCAGCAGCATCTCCGGGACGGTGAACACTGAAGCTTTCTTT. It specifies CASSISGTVNTEAFF.

The V call is TRBV27, the J call TRBJ2-7, with unresolved D. Germline V gene lookup returns CDR1 MNHEY and CDR2 SMNVEV (reference sequence). The CDR3 contains 15 residues. Trimming took 3 bases from V and 0 from J, leaving 12 bases between them. CDR3 sequence reads: CASSFFRPSSYEQYV. As DNA, the CDR3 is TGTGCCAGCAGTTTCTTTAGGCCTAGCTCCTACGAGCAGTACGTC.

This clonotype was picked up a small number of times. Germline is not matched at one junction end, which may reflect a read error. In DNA, the CDR3 is TGTGCCAGCAGCGAGACAGGGGGTGGGAATCACCCCCAGCATTTT. This codes for CASSETGGGNHPQHF. The chain recombines TRBV12-3 or TRBV12-4 with TRBJ1-5; TRBD1 aligns across 9 bases. The CDR3 covers 15 residues.